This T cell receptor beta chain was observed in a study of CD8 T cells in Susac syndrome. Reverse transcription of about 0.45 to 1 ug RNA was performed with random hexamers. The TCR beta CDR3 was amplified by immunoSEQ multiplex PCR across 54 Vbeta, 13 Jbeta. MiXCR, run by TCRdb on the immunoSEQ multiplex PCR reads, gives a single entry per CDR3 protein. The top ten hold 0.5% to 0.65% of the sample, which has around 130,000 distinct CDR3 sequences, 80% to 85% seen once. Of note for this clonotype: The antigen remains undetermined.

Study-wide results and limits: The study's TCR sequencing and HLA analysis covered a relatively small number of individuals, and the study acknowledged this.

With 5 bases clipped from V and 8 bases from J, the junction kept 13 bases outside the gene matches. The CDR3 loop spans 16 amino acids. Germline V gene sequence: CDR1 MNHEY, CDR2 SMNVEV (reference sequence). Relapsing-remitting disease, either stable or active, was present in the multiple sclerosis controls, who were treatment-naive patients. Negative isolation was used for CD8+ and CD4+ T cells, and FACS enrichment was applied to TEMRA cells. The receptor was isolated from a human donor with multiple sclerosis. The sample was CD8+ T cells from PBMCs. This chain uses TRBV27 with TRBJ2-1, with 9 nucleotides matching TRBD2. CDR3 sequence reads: CASSPLLAGGADEQFF. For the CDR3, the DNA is TGTGCCAGCAGTCCCCTCCTCGCGGGGGGGGCGGATGAGCAGTTCTTC.